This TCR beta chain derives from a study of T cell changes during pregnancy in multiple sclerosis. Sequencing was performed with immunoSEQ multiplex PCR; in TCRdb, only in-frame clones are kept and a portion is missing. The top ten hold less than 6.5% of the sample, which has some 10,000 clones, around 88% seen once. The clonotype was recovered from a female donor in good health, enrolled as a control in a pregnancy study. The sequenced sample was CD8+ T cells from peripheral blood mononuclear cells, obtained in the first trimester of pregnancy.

The chain's CDR3 is CARSSNYEQYF. The CDR3 coding sequence is TGTGCCAGAAGCTCTAACTACGAGCAGTACTTC. The chain is built from TRBV5-3 and TRBJ2-7, with unresolved D. TRBV5-3 is an ORF; its function is uncertain. This CDR3 comprises 11 residues. The V end lost 3 bases, the J end lost 3 bases, and 4 bases lay between the germline ends.